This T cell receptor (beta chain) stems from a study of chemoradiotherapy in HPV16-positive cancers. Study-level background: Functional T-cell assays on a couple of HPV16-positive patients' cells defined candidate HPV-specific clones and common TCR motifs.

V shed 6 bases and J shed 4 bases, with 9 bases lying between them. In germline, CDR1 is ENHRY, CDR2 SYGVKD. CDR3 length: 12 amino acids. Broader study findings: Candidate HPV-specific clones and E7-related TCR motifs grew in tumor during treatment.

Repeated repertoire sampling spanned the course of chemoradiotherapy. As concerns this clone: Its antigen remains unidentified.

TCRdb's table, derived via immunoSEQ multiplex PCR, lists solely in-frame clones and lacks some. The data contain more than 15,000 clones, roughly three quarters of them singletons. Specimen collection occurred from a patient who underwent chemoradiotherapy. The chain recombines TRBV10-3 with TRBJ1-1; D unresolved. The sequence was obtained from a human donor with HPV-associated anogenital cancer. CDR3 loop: CAISPLGTEAFF. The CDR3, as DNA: TGTGCCATCAGCCCCTTGGGCACTGAAGCTTTCTTT.